The 15 T cell receptor beta chains below were found in one sample sequenced in a study of technical replicates of blood from a handful of donors. Sequencing was performed with immunoSEQ multiplex PCR; in TCRdb, only in-frame clones are kept and a portion is missing. The sample has approximately 85,000 clones, nearly 95% seen once. Sequencing was carried out using T cells isolated from PBMCs. The receptors stem from a human donor in good health.

The V and J genes are TRBV12-5 and TRBJ1-1; D possibly corresponds to TRBD1 (5 bases). Per germline, CDR1 LGHNT and CDR2 FRNRAP. The CDR3 consists of 11 residues. Trimming removed 11 bases from V and 6 bases from J, with 13 bases in between. The CDR3 nucleotides are TGTGCTTCTCAAGGGGTCGCTGAAGCTTTCTTT. This encodes CASQGVAEAFF.

The genes are TRBV7-9 and TRBJ2-3; 11 nucleotides line up with TRBD2. Losses at the gene ends were 5 bases for V and 7 bases for J; bases not matched to a gene: 11. The CDR3 totals 16 residues. Germline CDR1 and CDR2: SEHNR and FQNEAQ (reference sequence). CDR3 DNA: TGTGCCAGCAGCCCCCCTGGGACTAGCGGATCAAATACGCAGTATTTT. Protein: CASSPPGTSGSNTQYF.

The rearrangement links TRBV25-1 to TRBJ2-7; D unclear. The V end was cut by 3 bases, the J end by 0 bases, with 3 bases between. Per the germline V gene, CDR1 is MGHDK and CDR2 is SYGVNS. The CDR3 is 12 residues long. Here the CDR3 reads CASSDSSYEQYF. Here the CDR3 DNA reads TGTGCCAGCAGTGACAGCTCCTACGAGCAGTACTTC.

This chain connects TRBV27 to TRBJ2-2; 11 bases align to TRBD2. Germline V CDR1 and CDR2: MNHEY, SMNVEV (reference sequence). The CDR3 extends over 17 amino acids. After removal of 4 bases from V and 5 bases from J, the junction contained 9 bases not matched to a gene. CDR3 protein: CASSSLIWTSGTGELFF. DNA for the CDR3: TGTGCCAGCAGTTCCCTAATATGGACTAGCGGGACCGGGGAGCTGTTTTTT.

The chain recombines TRBV5-4 with TRBJ2-5; 8 bases agree with TRBD2. Germline V gene data show CDR1 as SGHNT and CDR2 as YYREEE (reference sequence). The V and J ends lost 0 bases and 2 bases, in that order; junction bases with no gene match: 6. The CDR3 is 16 residues long. The CDR3 here is CASSLERGSGQETQYF. The CDR3 DNA follows: TGTGCCAGCAGCTTGGAGCGGGGGTCGGGTCAAGAGACCCAGTACTTC. Based on the CDR3 plus reference TRBV5-4 and TRBJ2-5, the full variable domain is ETGVTQSPTHLIKTRGQQVTLRCSSQSGHNTVSWYQQALGQGPQFIFQYYREEENGRGNFPPRFSGLQFPNYSSELNVNALELDDSALYLCASSLERGSGQETQYFGPGTRLLVL.

The genes are TRBV4-1 and TRBJ2-2, with D unclear. CDR1 is MGHRA and CDR2 is YSYEKL in the germline V gene. The V end lost 2 bases, the J end lost 0 bases, and 10 bases lay between the germline ends. CDR3 length: 16 residues. CDR3 sequence (DNA): TGCGCCAGCAGCCAAAGAGTCCTTACGAACACCGGGGAGCTGTTTTTT. It codes for CASSQRVLTNTGELFF.

The chain recombines TRBV5-1 with TRBJ2-3; perhaps TRBD1 as D (6 bases). Trimming removed 7 bases from V and 0 bases from J, with 9 bases in between. The germline V gene encodes CDR1 SGHRS and CDR2 YFSETQ. CDR3 length: 13 amino acids. As DNA, the CDR3 is TGCGCCAGCGAAACAGGGAGCACAGATACGCAGTATTTT. This sequence encodes CASETGSTDTQYF.

About this clone itself: The same CDR3 is also encoded by other DNA sequences in this sample. The chain couples TRBV28 to TRBJ1-1; D unclear. Germline lookup yields CDR1 MDHEN and CDR2 SYDVKM. V gave up 5 bases and J gave up 5 bases, with 9 bases separating them. The CDR3 is 12 amino acids. The CDR3 sequence is CASSLRGTEAFF. As DNA, the CDR3 is TGTGCCAGCAGTCTACGGGGTACTGAAGCTTTCTTT.

This clone was counted a few times. This chain joins TRBV18 and TRBJ1-6, with 7 bases aligning to TRBD1. The CDR3 is made up of 13 amino acids. After removal of 6 bases from V and 8 bases from J, the junction contained 4 bases not matched to a gene. From germline, CDR1 is KGHSH and CDR2 LQKENI. CDR3 in amino acids: CASSQGGDSPLHF. The CDR3 DNA reads as TGTGCCAGCTCGCAGGGGGGAGATTCACCCCTCCACTTT.

This rearrangement joins TRBV29-1 to TRBJ2-1; D not resolved. Trimming removed 3 bases from V and 9 bases from J, with 12 bases in between. The CDR3 runs 12 residues. Germline CDR1 SQVTM, CDR2 ANQGSEA. This CDR3 reads CSVDVALGEQFF. Written as DNA, the CDR3 is TGCAGCGTTGATGTAGCCCTTGGTGAGCAGTTCTTC.

This clone is a singleton in its sample. The J gene is TRBJ1-5, the V gene TRBV27, with a possible D match to TRBD1 (6 bases). Germline V CDR1 and CDR2: MNHEY, SMNVEV (reference sequence). The CDR3 extends over 17 amino acids. V dropped 4 bases and J dropped 0 bases, with 16 bases sitting between them. The CDR3 sequence is CASSSPAGVISNQPQHF. CDR3 coding DNA: TGTGCCAGCAGTTCACCGGCAGGGGTAATTAGCAATCAGCCCCAGCATTTT.

This chain joins TRBV4-1 and TRBJ2-3, with 7 positions matching TRBD2. Per germline, CDR1 MGHRA and CDR2 YSYEKL. The CDR3 has 15 amino acids. V was pared by 0 bases and J by 3 bases, with 3 bases of the junction left unmatched. The CDR3 nucleotides read TGCGCCAGCAGCCAAGATGCGGGGGTAACAGATACGCAGTATTTT. This sequence encodes CASSQDAGVTDTQYF.

The J gene is TRBJ2-7, the V gene TRBV7-6, with D maybe TRBD2 (7 bases). Germline CDR1 reads SGHVS; CDR2 reads FNYEAQ. Trimming took 5 bases from V and 4 from J, leaving 18 bases between them. The CDR3 extends over 15 amino acids. The CDR3 reads CASSGLRGAGYEQYF. Here the CDR3 DNA reads TGTGCCAGCAGCGGTTTACGGGGGGCGGGATACGAGCAGTACTTC.

The table lists this clone with a count of one. This chain uses TRBV7-6 with TRBJ2-7; TRBD1 might be the D (6 bases). Germline V gene lookup returns CDR1 SGHVS and CDR2 FNYEAQ. The V end lost 1 base, the J end lost 3 bases, and 13 bases lay between the germline ends. This CDR3 region has 15 residues. For the CDR3, the DNA is TGTGCCAGCAGCTTAGGGGCAGGGGCCTTCTACGAGCAGTACTTC. Translated: CASSLGAGAFYEQYF.

The chain is built from TRBV5-1 and TRBJ2-2, with 9 bases lining up with TRBD1. Trimming cost V 3 bases and J 1 base; bases outside gene matches: 4. The CDR3 consists of 16 residues. Germline CDR1 is SGHRS and CDR2 is YFSETQ. The CDR3 sequence is CASSSQGAGNTGELFF. The DNA for the CDR3 is TGCGCCAGCAGCTCACAGGGGGCAGGGAACACCGGGGAGCTGTTTTTT.